The 5 T cell receptor beta chains listed next were all sequenced from one sample in a study of follicular helper T cells after annual influenza vaccination. The method was immunoSEQ multiplex PCR; TCRdb's version includes in-frame clones alone and lacks a portion of them. The repertoire has about 2,100 clones, around 87% of them found once; the top ten carry 2.9%. Sample time point: 2015-2016 season, pre-vaccination. This sample comprised CXCR5- memory CD4+ T cells sorted from blood, obtained on the day of influenza vaccination. These receptors originate from an adult who received the influenza vaccine.

This chain connects TRBV7-2 to TRBJ2-3, with a weak D call TRBD2 (6 bases). CDR1 and CDR2 (germline): SGHTA, FQGNSA. This CDR3 is built from 17 residues. The V end lost 5 bases, the J end lost 3 bases, and 21 bases lay between the germline ends. The CDR3 DNA is TGTGCCAGCAGCCTCGGGGAGCGGGCAGGGATGACAGATACGCAGTATTTT. This encodes CASSLGERAGMTDTQYF. The full variable domain, its missing parts supplied by reference TRBV7-2 and TRBJ2-3, is GAGVSQSPSNKVTEKGKDVELRCDPISGHTALYWYRQSLGQGLEFLIYFQGNSAPDKSGLPSDRFSAERTGGSVSTLTIQRTQQEDSAVYLCASSLGERAGMTDTQYFGPGTRLTVL.

This rearrangement joins TRBV6-6 to TRBJ1-3; unclear D gene. The CDR3 totals 11 residues. CDR1 is MNHNY, CDR2 SVGAGI, per germline (reference sequence). The V and J ends lost 7 bases and 4 bases respectively, with 5 bases between them. CDR3 in amino acids: CASTKGNTIYF. Written as DNA, the CDR3 is TGTGCCAGCACAAAAGGAAACACCATATATTTT.

V and J are TRBV18 and TRBJ1-5; D might be TRBD1 (5 bases). Germline assignment: CDR1 KGHSH and CDR2 LQKENI. There are 13 residues in the CDR3. V lost 6 bases and J lost 7, with 13 bases in between. The CDR3 sequence is CASSPGSDQPQHF. The CDR3 coding sequence is TGTGCCAGCTCCCCAGGGAGTGACCAGCCCCAGCATTTT.

The chain carries TRBV27 and TRBJ1-1; 12 bases are shared with TRBD1. In germline, CDR1 is MNHEY, CDR2 SMNVEV (reference sequence). This CDR3 spans 19 amino acids. With 5 bases clipped from V and 1 base from J, the junction kept 14 bases outside the gene matches. This CDR3 reads CASSPFPGQGAAWNTEAFF. The DNA of the CDR3 is TGTGCCAGCAGTCCTTTCCCGGGACAGGGGGCCGCTTGGAACACTGAAGCTTTCTTT.

This clone appeared a few times. The CDR3 loop reads CASSTLLYNEQFF. In DNA form, the CDR3 reads TGTGCCAGCAGCACCCTGTTATACAATGAGCAGTTCTTC. This chain connects TRBV7-2 to TRBJ2-1; D is undetermined. This CDR3 has 13 residues. V lost 5 bases to trimming and J lost 4 bases, with 9 bases between them. Per germline, CDR1 SGHTA and CDR2 FQGNSA.